This entry describes one T cell receptor (beta chain). What it binds is unknown. This sample is part of a study of cytomegalovirus exposure and HLA in healthy donors. The wider study: Per a later analysis, the approximately 620 first-cohort and some 110 validation repertoires shared one platform.

The donors were in the roughly 120-subject validation cohort; that cohort was separate from the roughly 700-subject first cohort. Study-level points and caveats: Many donors shared some public TCRs, even though most TCR sequences were rare. The study designated about 180 TCR beta chains cytomegalovirus-associated.

The J segment lost 3 bases and the V segment lost 6 bases, leaving 1 base of the junction unmatched. Per germline, CDR1 SGHDN and CDR2 FVKESK. This CDR3 contains 13 residues. Only in-frame clones appear in the TCRdb table, and some are missing; sequencing was by immunoSEQ multiplex PCR. In the table there are fewer than 200,000 clones, 80% to 90% of which are singletons. This chain links TRBV14 with TRBJ1-4, with 7 bases identical to TRBD1. The sequenced sample consisted of PBMCs. The TCR originated in a woman aged 25-40 years in good health and CMV-seronegative. DNA of the CDR3: TGTGCCAGCAGTGGGACAGCTAATGAAAAACTGTTTTTT. Translated: CASSGTANEKLFF.